These 26 T cell receptor beta chains share one sample of origin, sequenced in a study of shared clonotypes between healthy human individuals. Some clones are missing from TCRdb's copy, which holds only in-frame ones; the method was immunoSEQ multiplex PCR. The sample lists about 2.3 million clones; around 90% were seen once. The sequenced sample was naive CD4+ T cells from PBMCs. Subset of the sample: CD45RA+ positively selected. The receptors stem from a man aged 18 to 29 in good health. Some clones in this sample may be carry-over from other donors' samples.

This chain links TRBV28 with TRBJ1-2; D not resolved. Germline lookup yields CDR1 MDHEN and CDR2 SYDVKM. The CDR3 contains 15 residues. Trimming removed 6 bases at V and 2 bases at J, with 16 bases between. CDR3 sequence reads: CASRRTPGLNYGYTF. In DNA, the CDR3 is TGTGCCAGCAGACGTACTCCGGGCCTCAACTATGGCTACACCTTC.

This chain uses TRBV15 with TRBJ2-2; the match to TRBD2 covers 14 bases. The junction had 16 bases not matched to a gene; V was cut back by 5 bases and J by 5 bases. The germline gives CDR1 LNHNV, CDR2 YYDKDF (reference sequence). This CDR3 region has 20 residues. The CDR3: CATSPERTGLAGVETGELFF. As DNA, the CDR3 is TGTGCCACCAGCCCAGAACGAACGGGACTAGCGGGAGTAGAGACCGGGGAGCTGTTTTTT.

V and J are TRBV13 and TRBJ2-7; 16 bases agree with TRBD2. Unmatched junction bases numbered 5, after V lost 0 bases and J lost 6 bases. The CDR3 contains 17 residues. The germline gives CDR1 PRHDT, CDR2 FYEKMQ (reference sequence). The CDR3 here is CASSLGGGTSGRVEQYF. For the CDR3, the DNA is TGTGCCAGCAGCTTAGGCGGAGGGACTAGCGGGAGGGTCGAGCAGTACTTC.

V and J are TRBV5-1 and TRBJ2-7; 8 nucleotides line up with TRBD1. CDR1 and CDR2 from the germline V gene are SGHRS and YFSETQ. This CDR3 spans 15 amino acids. V shed 4 bases and J 5 bases; nucleotides not matched to a gene: 11. This CDR3 is CASSVNSRGRDEQYF. CDR3 bases: TGCGCCAGCAGCGTAAACTCCAGGGGGCGGGACGAGCAGTACTTC.

The chain recombines TRBV10-3 with TRBJ2-5; 12 bases map to TRBD2. V shed 10 bases and J 0 bases; nucleotides not matched to a gene: 12. The CDR3 covers 17 residues. Germline CDR1 is ENHRY and CDR2 is SYGVKD. CDR3 nucleotides: TGTGCCACCCGCACTAGCGGGAGGTCCCCGTACCAAGAGACCCAGTACTTC. Its translation: CATRTSGRSPYQETQYF.

The rearrangement joins TRBV7-2 to TRBJ1-1; 7 bases map to TRBD1. The CDR3 runs 15 residues. V was pared by 5 bases and J by 6 bases, with 12 bases of the junction left unmatched. Germline V gives CDR1 SGHTA, CDR2 FQGNSA. The chain's CDR3 is CASSPSGTVGAEAFF. CDR3 in DNA: TGTGCCAGCAGCCCTTCCGGGACAGTCGGGGCTGAAGCTTTCTTT.

This sequence joins TRBV28 and TRBJ2-5, with D perhaps TRBD1 (5 bases). The V end lost 1 base, the J end lost 3 bases, and 12 bases lay between the germline ends. This CDR3 is 15 amino acids long. Germline V lookup: CDR1 MDHEN, CDR2 SYDVKM. CDR3 DNA: TGTGCCAGCAGTTTATCTCCCGGACAAAAAGAGACCCAGTACTTC. Protein product: CASSLSPGQKETQYF.

V and J are TRBV28 and TRBJ2-1; D unclear. The CDR3 contains 13 residues. Trimming removed 7 bases from V and 9 bases from J, with 16 bases in between. Germline V gene data show CDR1 as MDHEN and CDR2 as SYDVKM. CDR3 loop: CASMQPAPAEQFF. In DNA, the CDR3 is TGTGCCAGCATGCAGCCGGCCCCGGCTGAGCAGTTCTTC.

CDR3 sequence (DNA): TGTGCCAGCAGCCAAGCCGGGGGGTTAGCTAACTATGGCTACACCTTC. This encodes CASSQAGGLANYGYTF. The gene calls are TRBV4-2 and TRBJ1-2, with D maybe TRBD1 (5 bases). The ends were cut back, 1 base at V and 0 bases at J, with 12 bases in the middle. Looked up from germline, CDR1 is LGHNA and CDR2 is YNFKEQ. The CDR3 sequence is 16 residues long.

Remarks on this clone: Different DNA sequences within this sample yield the same CDR3. V usage is TRBV7-3 and J usage is TRBJ1-1; 8 bases align to TRBD1. CDR1 SGHTA and CDR2 FQGTGA come from the germline V gene. J gave up 1 base and V 5 bases, and 6 bases lay outside the gene matches. The CDR3 has 15 residues. DNA for the CDR3: TGTGCCAGCAGCCTAGGGACAGGTCGGAACACTGAAGCTTTCTTT. Amino acid sequence: CASSLGTGRNTEAFF. Filled out from reference TRBV7-3 and TRBJ1-1, the complete variable domain reads GAGVSQTPSNKVTEKGKYVELRCDPISGHTALYWYRQSLGQGPEFLIYFQGTGAADDSGLPNDRFFAVRPEGSVSTLKIQRTERGDSAVYLCASSLGTGRNTEAFFGQGTRLTVV.

This rearrangement joins TRBV5-1 to TRBJ2-5; 10 bases line up with TRBD2. The V gene's germline CDR1 is SGHRS and CDR2 YFSETQ. This CDR3 has 17 amino acids. Germline trimming cut 2 bases from V and 1 base from J; bases unmatched to any gene: 8. In DNA, the CDR3 is TGCGCCAGCAGCTTTAGCGGGGCTAGCGGGAGCCAAGAGACCCAGTACTTC. This translates into CASSFSGASGSQETQYF.

This chain joins TRBV19 and TRBJ1-1; possible D gene TRBD1, 5 bases. Germline loops: CDR1 LNHDA, CDR2 SQIVND (reference sequence). The CDR3 is 14 amino acids. The germline V and J ends were trimmed by 6 bases and 1 base, with 12 bases remaining between them. The CDR3 loop reads CASSLYQGNTEAFF. The CDR3 nucleotides read TGTGCCAGTAGCCTTTATCAGGGGAACACTGAAGCTTTCTTT.

This chain connects TRBV5-5 to TRBJ1-3; 7 positions match TRBD1. Germline CDR1 and CDR2: SGHKS and YYEKEE (reference sequence). V lost 3 bases to trimming and J lost 8 bases; unmatched junction nucleotides: 5. This CDR3 contains 13 residues. CDR3 sequence reads: CASSYRGLDTIYF. DNA for the CDR3: TGTGCCAGCAGCTACAGGGGTTTAGACACCATATATTTT. The variable domain in full, completed from reference TRBV5-5 and TRBJ1-3, reads DAGVTQSPTHLIKTRGQQVTLRCSPISGHKSVSWYQQVLGQGPQFIFQYYEKEERGRGNFPDRFSARQFPNYSSELNVNALLLGDSALYLCASSYRGLDTIYFGEGSWLTVV.

As concerns this clone: The sample holds other DNA sequences that translate to the same CDR3. The genes are TRBV7-3 and TRBJ2-5; 9 nucleotides line up with TRBD1. V lost 3 bases, J lost 1 base, and 0 bases stayed unmatched. Per germline, CDR1 SGHTA and CDR2 FQGTGA. The CDR3 has 14 residues. Here the CDR3 reads CASSLTGGQETQYF. The CDR3 bases are TGTGCCAGCAGCTTGACAGGGGGCCAAGAGACCCAGTACTTC.

V gene TRBV5-4 combines with J gene TRBJ1-3; TRBD1 is a possible D gene (6 bases). The germline V and J ends were trimmed by 0 bases and 4 bases, with 8 bases remaining between them. Germline V CDR1 and CDR2: SGHNT, YYREEE (reference sequence). The CDR3 loop spans 14 amino acids. CDR3 region: CASSLGGGGNTIYF. CDR3 DNA sequence: TGTGCCAGCAGCTTGGGTGGGGGCGGAAACACCATATATTTT. Filled out from reference TRBV5-4 and TRBJ1-3, the complete variable domain reads ETGVTQSPTHLIKTRGQQVTLRCSSQSGHNTVSWYQQALGQGPQFIFQYYREEENGRGNFPPRFSGLQFPNYSSELNVNALELDDSALYLCASSLGGGGNTIYFGEGSWLTVV.

The rearrangement uses TRBV29-1 and TRBJ2-1; possible D gene TRBD1, 6 bases. V was clipped by 3 bases and J by 10 bases, with 13 bases between them. This CDR3 comprises 12 residues. Germline V gene lookup returns CDR1 SQVTM and CDR2 ANQGSEA. The CDR3 region has the DNA TGCAGCGTTGAGTGGGGGCTTGGGGAGCAGTTCTTC. Translating it yields CSVEWGLGEQFF.

The chain recombines TRBV2 with TRBJ2-3; D is ambiguous. The CDR3 sequence is 12 residues long. Germline CDR1 reads SNHLY; CDR2 reads FYNNEI. Trimming left V 3 bases short and J 4 bases short, with 5 bases between. The DNA for the CDR3 is TGTGCCAGCAGTGATGAAGCAGATACGCAGTATTTT. Translation: CASSDEADTQYF.

This clone was found a few times. The sample holds other DNA sequences that translate to the same CDR3. The V call is TRBV5-1, the J call TRBJ2-1; no definite D call. CDR1 and CDR2 (germline): SGHRS, YFSETQ. Trimming left V 0 bases short and J 0 bases short, with 7 bases between. The CDR3 contains 15 residues. CDR3 residues: CASSLESSSYNEQFF. CDR3 nucleotide sequence: TGCGCCAGCAGCTTGGAGAGTAGCTCCTACAATGAGCAGTTCTTC.

This clone was recorded once. This sequence joins TRBV18 and TRBJ2-1, with 14 bases matching TRBD2. Germline V gene data show CDR1 as KGHSH and CDR2 as LQKENI. The CDR3 consists of 16 residues. V lost 6 bases to trimming and J lost 7 bases; unmatched junction nucleotides: 8. The CDR3 spells CASSPGLAGGWNEQFF. CDR3 nucleotide sequence: TGTGCCAGCTCTCCTGGACTAGCGGGAGGCTGGAATGAGCAGTTCTTC.

This chain joins TRBV7-2 and TRBJ2-1; D not certain. CDR1 is SGHTA, CDR2 FQGNSA, per germline. V dropped 0 bases and J dropped 10 bases, with 13 bases sitting between them. CDR3 size: 14 residues. This CDR3 is CASSLALPGVEQFF. DNA of the CDR3: TGTGCCAGCAGCTTAGCGCTACCCGGCGTGGAGCAGTTCTTC.

Only a few counts were recorded for this clone. The chain couples TRBV5-5 to TRBJ1-5, with no clear D. Trimming stripped 3 bases from V and 7 bases from J, with 14 bases between. The CDR3 sequence is 14 residues long. The V gene's germline CDR1 is SGHKS and CDR2 YYEKEE (reference sequence). The CDR3 DNA is TGTGCCAGCAGCTCCGGATGGGAAGTACAGCCCCAGCATTTT. It translates to CASSSGWEVQPQHF.

The genes are TRBV5-1 and TRBJ2-1, with 8 bases fitting TRBD2. Germline V gene sequence: CDR1 SGHRS, CDR2 YFSETQ. This CDR3 has 16 residues. Trimming removed 4 bases from V and 5 bases from J; junction bases left unmatched: 11. The CDR3 DNA is TGCGCCAGCAGCCGGGGGGGCTCGGCGGGCAACAATGAGCAGTTCTTC. It is translated as CASSRGGSAGNNEQFF.

The chain is built from TRBV28 and TRBJ2-5; 8 positions agree with TRBD1. This CDR3 is built from 14 residues. The germline gives CDR1 MDHEN, CDR2 SYDVKM. The V gene end was trimmed by 6 bases and the J gene end by 4 bases; junction bases not matched to a gene: 7. CDR3 DNA sequence: TGTGCCAGCAGGGACAGGGTACTGGGAGAGACCCAGTACTTC. Translation: CASRDRVLGETQYF.

This chain connects TRBV5-1 to TRBJ2-5; TRBD2 matches at 7 bases. Germline V gene lookup returns CDR1 SGHRS and CDR2 YFSETQ. After removal of 0 bases from V and 0 bases from J, the junction contained 2 bases not matched to a gene. This CDR3 contains 15 residues. The CDR3 DNA is TGCGCCAGCAGCTTGGTGGGGACTAACCAAGAGACCCAGTACTTC. Translating it yields CASSLVGTNQETQYF.

V and J are TRBV2 and TRBJ2-1; D is possibly TRBD1 or TRBD2 (5 bases each). CDR3 length: 15 amino acids. Between the trimmed V and J ends, which lost 8 bases and 7 bases, there was a span of 21 bases. The V gene's germline CDR1 is SNHLY and CDR2 FYNNEI. The CDR3 DNA is TGTGCCAGCTATCCGAGGCAGGGCTGGGGGAATGAGCAGTTCTTC. It encodes CASYPRQGWGNEQFF. The variable domain in full, with the rest retrieved from reference TRBV2 and TRBJ2-1, is EPEVTQTPSHQVTQMGQEVILRCVPISNHLYFYWYRQILGQKVEFLVSFYNNEISEKSEIFDDQFSVERPDGSNFTLKIRSTKLEDSAMYFCASYPRQGWGNEQFFGPGTRLTVL.

The rearrangement links TRBV6-5 to TRBJ2-1; unclear D gene. The germline gives CDR1 MNHEY, CDR2 SVGAGI. The CDR3 has 16 residues. Trimming removed 2 bases at V and 2 bases at J, with 13 bases between. The chain's CDR3 is CASSYKATRAYNEQFF. The CDR3 DNA reads as TGTGCCAGCAGTTACAAGGCGACACGGGCCTACAATGAGCAGTTCTTC.